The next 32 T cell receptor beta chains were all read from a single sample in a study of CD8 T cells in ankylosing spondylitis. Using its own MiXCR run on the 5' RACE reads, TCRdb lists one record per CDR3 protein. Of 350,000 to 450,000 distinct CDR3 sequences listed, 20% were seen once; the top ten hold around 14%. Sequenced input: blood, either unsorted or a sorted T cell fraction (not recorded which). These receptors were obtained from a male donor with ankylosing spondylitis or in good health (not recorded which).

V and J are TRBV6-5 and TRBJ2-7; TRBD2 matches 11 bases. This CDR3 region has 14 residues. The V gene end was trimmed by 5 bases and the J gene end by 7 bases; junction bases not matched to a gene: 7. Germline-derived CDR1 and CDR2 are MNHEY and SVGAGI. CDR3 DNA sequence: TGTGCCAGCAGTCACTTTAGCGGGGGGGCGGAGCAGTACTTC. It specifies CASSHFSGGAEQYF.

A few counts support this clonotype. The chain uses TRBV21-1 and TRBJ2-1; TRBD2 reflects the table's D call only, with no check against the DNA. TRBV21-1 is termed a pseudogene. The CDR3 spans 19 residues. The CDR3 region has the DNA TGTGCCAGCAGCAAAGTTCCCCTAGCTCATGATAGATCCTACAATGAGCAGTTCTTC. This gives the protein CASSKVPLAHDRSYNEQFF.

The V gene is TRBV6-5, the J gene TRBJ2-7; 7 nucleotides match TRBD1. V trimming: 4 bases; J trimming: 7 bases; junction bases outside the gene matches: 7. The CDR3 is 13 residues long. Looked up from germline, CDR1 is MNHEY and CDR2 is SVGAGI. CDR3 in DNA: TGTGCCAGCAGTTGGAAGGGGGCGTGGGAGCAGTACTTC. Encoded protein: CASSWKGAWEQYF.

The chain's CDR3 is CATSDPSRVFHEQYF. In DNA, the CDR3 is TGTGCCACCAGTGATCCGTCCAGGGTTTTCCACGAGCAGTACTTC. The rearrangement joins TRBV24-1 to TRBJ2-7, with D perhaps matching TRBD1 (5 bases). V was shortened by 3 bases and J by 5 bases, with 16 bases between the two germline ends. Germline V gene lookup returns CDR1 KGHDR and CDR2 SFDVKD. This CDR3 is 15 amino acids long.

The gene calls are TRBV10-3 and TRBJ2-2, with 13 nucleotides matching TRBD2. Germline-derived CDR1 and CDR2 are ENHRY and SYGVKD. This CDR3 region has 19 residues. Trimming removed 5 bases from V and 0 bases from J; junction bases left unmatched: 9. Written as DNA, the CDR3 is TGTGCCATCAGTAGAACCGGGACTAGCGGGGCAACGAACACCGGGGAGCTGTTTTTT. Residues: CAISRTGTSGATNTGELFF.

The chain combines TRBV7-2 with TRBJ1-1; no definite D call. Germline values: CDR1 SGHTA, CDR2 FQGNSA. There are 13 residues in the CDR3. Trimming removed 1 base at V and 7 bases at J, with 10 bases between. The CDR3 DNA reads TGTGCCAGCAGCTTAGGGTGGGATGGTGAAGCTTTCTTT. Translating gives CASSLGWDGEAFF.

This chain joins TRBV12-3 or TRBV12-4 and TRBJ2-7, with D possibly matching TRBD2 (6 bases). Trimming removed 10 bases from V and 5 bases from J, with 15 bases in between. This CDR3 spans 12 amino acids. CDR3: CATGRGDHEQYF. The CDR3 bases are TGTGCCACTGGGCGGGGTGACCACGAGCAGTACTTC.

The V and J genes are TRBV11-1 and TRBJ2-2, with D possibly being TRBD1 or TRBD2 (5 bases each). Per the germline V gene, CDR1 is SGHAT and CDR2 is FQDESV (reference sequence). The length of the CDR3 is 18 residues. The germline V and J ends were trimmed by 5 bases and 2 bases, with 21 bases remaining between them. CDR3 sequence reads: CASSPLTLGRGNTGELFF. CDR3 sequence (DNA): TGTGCCAGCAGCCCCTTAACGCTGGGACGAGGAAACACCGGGGAGCTGTTTTTT.

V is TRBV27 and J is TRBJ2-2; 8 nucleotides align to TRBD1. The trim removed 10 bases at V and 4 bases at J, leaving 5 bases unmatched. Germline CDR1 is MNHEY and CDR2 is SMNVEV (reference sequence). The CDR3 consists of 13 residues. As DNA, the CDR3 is TGTGCCAACGGACAGGGAGGCACCGGGGAGCTGTTTTTT. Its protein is CANGQGGTGELFF.

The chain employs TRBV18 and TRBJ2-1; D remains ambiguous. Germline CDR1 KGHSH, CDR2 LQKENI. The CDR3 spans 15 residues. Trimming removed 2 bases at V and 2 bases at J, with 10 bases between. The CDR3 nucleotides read TGTGCCAGCTCACCAATGAAAACAGCCTACAATGAGCAGTTCTTC. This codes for CASSPMKTAYNEQFF.

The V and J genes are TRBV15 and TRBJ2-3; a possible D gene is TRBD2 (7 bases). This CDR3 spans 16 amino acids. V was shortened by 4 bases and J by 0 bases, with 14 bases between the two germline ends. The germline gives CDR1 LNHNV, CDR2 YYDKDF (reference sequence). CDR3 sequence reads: CATSTYGGPSTDTQYF. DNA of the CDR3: TGTGCCACCAGCACGTACGGGGGGCCCAGCACAGATACGCAGTATTTT.

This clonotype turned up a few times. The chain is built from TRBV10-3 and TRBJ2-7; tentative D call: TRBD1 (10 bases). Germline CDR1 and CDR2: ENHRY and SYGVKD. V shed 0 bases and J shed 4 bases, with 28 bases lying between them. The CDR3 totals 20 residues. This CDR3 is CAISESIGTGVGTSKYEQYF. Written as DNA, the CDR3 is TGTGCCATCAGTGAGTCGATCGGGACAGGGGTTGGGACTAGCAAGTACGAGCAGTACTTC.

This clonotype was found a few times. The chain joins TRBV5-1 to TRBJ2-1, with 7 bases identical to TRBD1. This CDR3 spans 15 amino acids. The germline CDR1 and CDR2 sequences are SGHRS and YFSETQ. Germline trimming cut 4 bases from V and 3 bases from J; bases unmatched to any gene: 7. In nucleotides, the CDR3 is TGCGCCAGCAGCGTAGACAGGGTAAACTACAATGAGCAGTTCTTC. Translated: CASSVDRVNYNEQFF.

The CDR3 DNA reads TGTGCCAGCAGTTCCCCGGGACGGGAGATAGATACGCAGTATTTT. It translates to CASSSPGREIDTQYF. This chain joins TRBV12-3 or TRBV12-4 and TRBJ2-3, with a possible D match to TRBD2 (6 bases). Trimming took 4 bases from V and 5 from J, leaving 16 bases between them. The CDR3 contains 15 residues.

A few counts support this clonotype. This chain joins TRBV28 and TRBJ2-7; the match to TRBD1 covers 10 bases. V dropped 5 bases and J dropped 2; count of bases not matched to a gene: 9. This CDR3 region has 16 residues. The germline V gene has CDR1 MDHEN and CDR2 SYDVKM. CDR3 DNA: TGTGCCAGCAGTCCGCATTGGACAGGGGGGACCTACGAGCAGTACTTC. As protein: CASSPHWTGGTYEQYF.

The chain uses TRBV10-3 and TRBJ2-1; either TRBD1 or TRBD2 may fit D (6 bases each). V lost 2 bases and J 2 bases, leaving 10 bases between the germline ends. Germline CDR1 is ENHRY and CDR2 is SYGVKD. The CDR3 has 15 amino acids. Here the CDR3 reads CAISEKGGAYNEQFF. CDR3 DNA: TGTGCCATCAGTGAGAAGGGGGGCGCCTACAATGAGCAGTTCTTC.

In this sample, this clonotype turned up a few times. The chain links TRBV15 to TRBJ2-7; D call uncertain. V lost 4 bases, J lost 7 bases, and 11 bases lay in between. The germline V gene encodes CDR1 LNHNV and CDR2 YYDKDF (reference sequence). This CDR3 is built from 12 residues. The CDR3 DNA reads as TGTGCCACCAGCAAAGATCGGCAGGAGCAGTACTTC. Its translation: CATSKDRQEQYF.

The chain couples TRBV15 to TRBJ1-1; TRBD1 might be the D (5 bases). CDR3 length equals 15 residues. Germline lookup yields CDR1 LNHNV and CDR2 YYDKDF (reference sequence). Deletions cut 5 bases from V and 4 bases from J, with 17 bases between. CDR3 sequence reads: CATSFPGGSGTEAFF. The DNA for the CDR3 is TGTGCCACCAGCTTCCCCGGGGGTAGTGGCACTGAAGCTTTCTTT.

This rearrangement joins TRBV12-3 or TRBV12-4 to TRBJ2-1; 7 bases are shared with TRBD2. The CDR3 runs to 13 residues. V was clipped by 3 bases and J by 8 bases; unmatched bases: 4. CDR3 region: CASSFGGVYEQFF. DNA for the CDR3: TGTGCCAGCAGTTTTGGGGGGGTATATGAGCAGTTCTTC.

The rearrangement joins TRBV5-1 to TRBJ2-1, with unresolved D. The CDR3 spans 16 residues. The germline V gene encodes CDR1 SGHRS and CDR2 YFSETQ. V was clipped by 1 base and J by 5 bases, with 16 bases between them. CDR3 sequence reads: CASSLRPSAPHNEQFF. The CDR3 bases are TGCGCCAGCAGCTTGCGACCCTCCGCTCCTCACAATGAGCAGTTCTTC.

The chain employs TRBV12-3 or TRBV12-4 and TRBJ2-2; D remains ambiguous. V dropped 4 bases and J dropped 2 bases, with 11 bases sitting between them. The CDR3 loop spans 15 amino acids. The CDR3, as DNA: TGTGCCAGCAGTTCCCCACTGGGAAACACCGGGGAGCTGTTTTTT. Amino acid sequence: CASSSPLGNTGELFF.

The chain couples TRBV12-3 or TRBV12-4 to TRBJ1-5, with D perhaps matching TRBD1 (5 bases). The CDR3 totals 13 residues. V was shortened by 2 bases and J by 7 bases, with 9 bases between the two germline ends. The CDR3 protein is CASSLTGRQPQHF. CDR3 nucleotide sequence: TGTGCCAGCAGTTTAACAGGACGGCAGCCCCAGCATTTT.

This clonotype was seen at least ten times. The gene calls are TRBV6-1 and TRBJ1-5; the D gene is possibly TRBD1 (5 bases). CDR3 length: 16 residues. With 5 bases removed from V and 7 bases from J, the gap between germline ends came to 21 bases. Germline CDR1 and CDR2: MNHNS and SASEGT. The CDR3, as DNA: TGTGCCAGCAGTCCCGGTTTCGAGGGGCTGGGACAGCCCCAGCATTTT. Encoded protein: CASSPGFEGLGQPQHF.

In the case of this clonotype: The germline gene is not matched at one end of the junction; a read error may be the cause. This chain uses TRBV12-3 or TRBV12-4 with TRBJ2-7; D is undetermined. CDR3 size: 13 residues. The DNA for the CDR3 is TGTGCCAGCAGTTTAAGACCCGGGTTCGAGCCAAGTTTC. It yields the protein CASSLRPGFEPSF.

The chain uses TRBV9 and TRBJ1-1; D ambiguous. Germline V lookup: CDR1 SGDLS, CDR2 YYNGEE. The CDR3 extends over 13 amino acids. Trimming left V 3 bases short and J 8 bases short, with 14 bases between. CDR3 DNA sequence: TGTGCCAGCAGCGGTAACGAAGCAGTGGAAGCTTTCTTT. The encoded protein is CASSGNEAVEAFF.

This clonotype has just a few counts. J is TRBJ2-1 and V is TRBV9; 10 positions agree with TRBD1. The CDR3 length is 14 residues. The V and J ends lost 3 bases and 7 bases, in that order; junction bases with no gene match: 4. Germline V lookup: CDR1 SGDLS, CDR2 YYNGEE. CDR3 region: CASSADRGLNEQFF. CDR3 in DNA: TGTGCCAGCAGCGCTGACAGGGGGCTTAATGAGCAGTTCTTC.

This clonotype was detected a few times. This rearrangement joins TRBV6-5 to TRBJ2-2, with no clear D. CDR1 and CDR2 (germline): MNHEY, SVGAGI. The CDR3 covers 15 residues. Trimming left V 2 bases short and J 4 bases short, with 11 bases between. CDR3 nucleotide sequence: TGTGCCAGCAGTTACCCTAACACTCCCACCGGGGAGCTGTTTTTT. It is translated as CASSYPNTPTGELFF.

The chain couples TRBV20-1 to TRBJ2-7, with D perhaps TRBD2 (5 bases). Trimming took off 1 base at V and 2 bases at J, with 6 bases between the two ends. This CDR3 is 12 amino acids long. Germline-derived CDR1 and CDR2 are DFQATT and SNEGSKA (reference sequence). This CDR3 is CSARVEAYEQYF. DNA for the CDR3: TGCAGTGCTAGAGTGGAGGCCTACGAGCAGTACTTC.

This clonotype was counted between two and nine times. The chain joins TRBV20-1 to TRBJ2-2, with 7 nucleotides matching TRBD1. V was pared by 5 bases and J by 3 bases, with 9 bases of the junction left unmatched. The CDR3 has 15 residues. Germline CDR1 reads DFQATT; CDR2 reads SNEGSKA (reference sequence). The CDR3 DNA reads TGCAGTGCTCGACGACAGGGTTGGGACACCGGGGAGCTGTTTTTT. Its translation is CSARRQGWDTGELFF.

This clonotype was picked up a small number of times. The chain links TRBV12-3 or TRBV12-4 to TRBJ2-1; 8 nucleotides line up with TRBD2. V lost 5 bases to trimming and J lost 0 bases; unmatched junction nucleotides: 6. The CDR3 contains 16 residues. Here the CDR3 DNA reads TGTGCCAGCAGTCCCTGGGGGACTAGCTCCTACAATGAGCAGTTCTTC. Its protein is CASSPWGTSSYNEQFF.

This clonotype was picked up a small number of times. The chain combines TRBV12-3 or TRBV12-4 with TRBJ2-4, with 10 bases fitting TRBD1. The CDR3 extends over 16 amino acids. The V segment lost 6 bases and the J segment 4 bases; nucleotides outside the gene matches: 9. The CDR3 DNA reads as TGTGCCAGCAGACCCCCGGTGGGACAGGGGAAAAACATTCAGTACTTC. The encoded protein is CASRPPVGQGKNIQYF.

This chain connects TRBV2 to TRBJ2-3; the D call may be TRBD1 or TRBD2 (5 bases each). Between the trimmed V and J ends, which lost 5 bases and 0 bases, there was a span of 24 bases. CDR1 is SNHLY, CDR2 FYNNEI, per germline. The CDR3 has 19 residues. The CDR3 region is CASSNSGTSWAESTDTQYF. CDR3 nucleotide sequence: TGTGCCAGCAGTAACTCCGGGACCAGTTGGGCAGAAAGCACAGATACGCAGTATTTT.